These T cell receptor beta chains were read from a single sample in a study of kidney transplant recipient with SARS-CoV-2 infection. TCRdb recomputed calls from the reads with MiXCR, one row per CDR3 protein. The table shows about 240,000 distinct CDR3 sequences, with under 30% occurring only once. The sequencing used a blood sample, collected at baseline and between days 110 and 120 from a kidney transplant recipient. The receptors were sampled from a young adult male patient who had COVID-19 and was a kidney transplant recipient. These T cells may partly come from the graft donor. Each CDR3 is given with its conserved first and last residue. The D gene is left open where the match is weak. Rows give clone size only sometimes, using once, few, many, or a class for an expanded clone.

d_gene: .; abundance: .; v_gene: TRBV12-5; j_gene: TRBJ1-4; CDR3aa: CASGQQGLNEKLFF; CDR3nt: TGTGCTAGTGGTCAACAGGGTTTAAATGAAAAACTGTTTTTT
d_gene: TRBD1; abundance: many; v_gene: TRBV20-1; j_gene: TRBJ1-3; CDR3aa: CSAGQGSGNTIYF; CDR3nt: TGCAGTGCGGGACAGGGGTCTGGAAACACCATATATTTT
d_gene: .; abundance: many; v_gene: TRBV12-3/TRBV12-4; j_gene: TRBJ2-7; CDR3aa: CASSLRGAREQYF; CDR3nt: TGTGCCAGCAGTTTACGCGGGGCGAGGGAGCAGTACTTC
d_gene: TRBD1; abundance: many; v_gene: TRBV3-1; j_gene: TRBJ1-2; CDR3aa: CASSHRQGAKGYTF; CDR3nt: TGTGCCAGCAGCCATAGACAGGGGGCGAAAGGCTACACCTTC
d_gene: .; abundance: many; v_gene: TRBV2; j_gene: TRBJ1-5; CDR3aa: CASSEYRTANNQPQHF; CDR3nt: TGTGCCAGCAGTGAATATAGGACAGCGAACAATCAGCCCCAGCATTTT
d_gene: .; abundance: many; v_gene: TRBV19; j_gene: TRBJ1-2; CDR3aa: CASSDLATNRKTYGYTF; CDR3nt: TGTGCCAGTAGTGATTTGGCGACAAATCGAAAGACCTATGGCTACACCTTC
d_gene: TRBD1; abundance: many; v_gene: TRBV16; j_gene: TRBJ1-2; CDR3aa: CASSCTGVVRKTYGYTF; CDR3nt: TGTGCCAGCAGCTGTACAGGGGTCGTTAGAAAGACCTATGGCTACACCTTC
d_gene: .; abundance: .; v_gene: TRBV6-5; j_gene: TRBJ1-1; CDR3aa: CASSEWGNTEALF; CDR3nt: TGTGCCAGCAGTGAGTGGGGTAACACTGAAGCTTTGTTT
d_gene: .; abundance: many; v_gene: TRBV7-9; j_gene: TRBJ2-1; CDR3aa: CAGTGQTFNEQFF; CDR3nt: TGTGCCGGAACAGGACAGACTTTTAATGAGCAGTTCTTC
d_gene: .; abundance: many; v_gene: TRBV5-4; j_gene: TRBJ1-2; CDR3aa: CASASAVPGKTYGYTF; CDR3nt: TGTGCCAGCGCGTCGGCCGTACCAGGAAAGACCTATGGCTACACCTTC
d_gene: TRBD2; abundance: .; v_gene: TRBV30; j_gene: TRBJ2-7; CDR3aa: CAWMLSGLAGGWGEQYF; CDR3nt: TGTGCCTGGATGCTCTCGGGACTAGCGGGAGGCTGGGGCGAGCAGTACTTC
d_gene: .; abundance: many; v_gene: TRBV3-1; j_gene: TRBJ2-2; CDR3aa: CASSYLAPISGLTGELFF; CDR3nt: TGTGCCAGCAGCTATCTGGCTCCCATTTCAGGCTTGACCGGGGAGCTGTTTTTT
d_gene: .; abundance: many; v_gene: TRBV7-9; j_gene: TRBJ2-7; CDR3aa: CASSGAASSYEQYF; CDR3nt: TGTGCCAGCAGCGGGGCGGCGAGCTCCTACGAGCAGTACTTC